This T cell receptor (beta chain) was observed in a study of beta chain features in type 1 diabetes. Study-level results: TCRB CDR3s were moderately but significantly shorter in Type 1 diabetes patients in all four CD4+ subsets.

Every bit of the isolated RNA underwent reverse transcription, so sequencing read expressed TCRB transcripts. The table came from immunoSEQ multiplex PCR; TCRdb's copy has only in-frame clones and leaves some out. The profile shows hundreds of thousands of clones, 11% to 15% of them singletons. The germline V gene encodes CDR1 SGDLS and CDR2 YYNGEE. V was shortened by 5 bases and J by 0 bases, with 13 bases between the two germline ends. CDR3 length: 15 residues. Points on this clone: Its target is unknown.

The chain links TRBV9 to TRBJ2-3, with a weak D call TRBD2 (6 bases). Sequencing was done on a sample of naive CD4+ T cells from blood. The receptor comes from a man between 18 and 35 years old with type 1 diabetes. DNA for the CDR3: TGTGCCAGCAGATCTCCGGGACTCAGCACAGATACGCAGTATTTT. Its protein is CASRSPGLSTDTQYF.